Presented here are 28 T cell receptor beta chains from one specimen sequenced in a study of blood T cell repertoires in COVID-19. Sequenced by immunoSEQ multiplex PCR; TCRdb stores in-frame clones only, minus some. The sample shows about 350,000 clones, more than 75% of them seen only once. Material: peripheral blood. Receptors were obtained from a woman aged 45 to 65 with COVID-19, enrolled during active disease.

In this sample, this clone turned up once. V and J are TRBV29-1 and TRBJ2-3; TRBD1 aligns across 7 bases. Germline assignment: CDR1 SQVTM and CDR2 ANQGSEA. Trimming removed 4 bases from V and 4 bases from J; junction bases left unmatched: 2. The CDR3 length is 12 residues. This chain's CDR3 is CSVVGGPDTQYF. CDR3 coding DNA: TGCAGCGTTGTAGGGGGCCCAGATACGCAGTATTTT.

V gene TRBV18 combines with J gene TRBJ1-2, with 8 bases matching TRBD1. V shed 3 bases, J shed 7 bases, and the junction held 4 bases outside the gene matches. Germline V gives CDR1 KGHSH, CDR2 LQKENI. CDR3 length: 13 residues. CDR3 region: CASSPPGGFGYTF. Here the CDR3 DNA reads TGTGCCAGCTCACCCCCAGGGGGCTTTGGCTACACCTTC.

J is TRBJ2-1 and V is TRBV11-2; D gene ambiguous. Germline values: CDR1 SGHAT, CDR2 FQNNGV. V was trimmed by 1 base and J by 0 bases, leaving 7 bases between them. This CDR3 is built from 15 residues. CDR3 loop: CASSLGADSYNEQFF. The CDR3 DNA reads TGTGCCAGCAGCTTAGGTGCGGACTCCTACAATGAGCAGTTCTTC. The variable domain in full, completed from reference TRBV11-2 and TRBJ2-1, reads EAGVAQSPRYKIIEKRQSVAFWCNPISGHATLYWYQQILGQGPKLLIQFQNNGVVDDSQLPKDRFSAERLKGVDSTLKIQPAKLEDSAVYLCASSLGADSYNEQFFGPGTRLTVL.

This chain connects TRBV27 to TRBJ2-7; 9 nucleotides line up with TRBD1. The CDR3 covers 16 residues. Germline V gene sequence: CDR1 MNHEY, CDR2 SMNVEV (reference sequence). Trimming removed 7 bases from V and 1 base from J; junction bases left unmatched: 11. CDR3 protein: CASIQVLGQGSYEQYF. CDR3 coding DNA: TGTGCCAGCATACAAGTGTTGGGACAGGGTTCCTACGAGCAGTACTTC.

The CDR3 DNA is TGTGCCAGCAGTTTCGGGAACTATGGCTACACCTTC. Protein sequence: CASSFGNYGYTF. The gene calls are TRBV12-3 or TRBV12-4 and TRBJ1-2; D ambiguous. There are 12 residues in the CDR3. V lost 3 bases, J lost 2 bases, and 4 bases lay in between.

This clone came up a few times. V usage is TRBV28 and J usage is TRBJ1-6; tentative D call: TRBD1 (5 bases). The CDR3 contains 15 residues. The V gene's germline CDR1 is MDHEN and CDR2 SYDVKM. The ends were cut back, 5 bases at V and 7 bases at J, with 15 bases in the middle. The chain's CDR3 is CASSPSGLTNSPLHF. The DNA for the CDR3 is TGTGCCAGCAGTCCCTCAGGGTTGACGAATTCACCCCTCCACTTT.

The rearrangement joins TRBV6-5 to TRBJ1-1; D is unclear. Trimming stripped 2 bases from V and 11 bases from J, with 9 bases between. Germline CDR1 is MNHEY and CDR2 is SVGAGI. The CDR3 has 11 residues. The CDR3 spells CASSYEGGAFF. In DNA, the CDR3 is TGTGCCAGCAGTTACGAGGGAGGGGCTTTCTTT.

The J gene is TRBJ2-5, the V gene TRBV7-9; 12 bases line up with TRBD2. After removal of 5 bases from V and 3 bases from J, the junction contained 10 bases not matched to a gene. CDR3 size: 17 residues. Germline values: CDR1 SEHNR, CDR2 FQNEAQ (reference sequence). The CDR3, as DNA: TGTGCCAGCAGCCCGCAGACTAGCGGGAGACTCAAAGAGACCCAGTACTTC. Its translation is CASSPQTSGRLKETQYF.

V gene TRBV5-4 combines with J gene TRBJ2-3; 10 nucleotides agree with TRBD1. Germline CDR1 reads SGHNT; CDR2 reads YYREEE (reference sequence). CDR3 length: 16 amino acids. The V gene end was trimmed by 1 base and the J gene end by 4 bases; junction bases not matched to a gene: 6. The chain's CDR3 is CASSLMTGGTSDTQYF. CDR3 nucleotide sequence: TGTGCCAGCAGCTTGATGACAGGGGGCACCTCAGATACGCAGTATTTT.

V and J are TRBV11-3 and TRBJ2-5, with 10 bases that match TRBD1. This CDR3 contains 14 residues. V trimming: 4 bases; J trimming: 4 bases; junction bases outside the gene matches: 3. From germline, CDR1 is SGHNT and CDR2 YENEEA. In DNA, the CDR3 is TGTGCCAGCAGCTCCAGGACAGGGGGAGAGACCCAGTACTTC. Translated, it gives CASSSRTGGETQYF.

This rearrangement joins TRBV11-2 to TRBJ1-6; D gene unclear. This CDR3 has 15 residues. V gave up 0 bases and J gave up 3 bases, with 6 bases separating them. Germline CDR1 SGHAT, CDR2 FQNNGV. Here the CDR3 DNA reads TGTGCCAGCAGCTTAGATGTCCACTATAATTCACCCCTCCACTTT. It specifies CASSLDVHYNSPLHF. Using reference TRBV11-2 and TRBJ1-6 for the parts outside the CDR3, the full variable domain is EAGVAQSPRYKIIEKRQSVAFWCNPISGHATLYWYQQILGQGPKLLIQFQNNGVVDDSQLPKDRFSAERLKGVDSTLKIQPAKLEDSAVYLCASSLDVHYNSPLHFGNGTRLTVT.

CDR3 residues: CASSFSGQGQTQYF. In DNA form, the CDR3 reads TGTGCCAGCAGTTTTTCGGGACAGGGACAGACCCAGTACTTC. This chain uses TRBV27 with TRBJ2-5; 9 nucleotides line up with TRBD1. Germline V gives CDR1 MNHEY, CDR2 SMNVEV (reference sequence). The CDR3 has 14 residues. V lost 3 bases, J lost 6 bases, and 5 bases stayed unmatched.

The genes are TRBV19 and TRBJ2-7, with D perhaps TRBD2 (5 bases). CDR3 length: 13 residues. The germline gives CDR1 LNHDA, CDR2 SQIVND (reference sequence). The V gene lost 6 bases and the J gene lost 2 bases, with 11 bases spanning the gap. As DNA, the CDR3 is TGTGCCAGTAGCTACGGGGTGACCTACGAGCAGTACTTC. Its translation: CASSYGVTYEQYF. The whole variable domain, filled in from reference TRBV19 and TRBJ2-7, reads DGGITQSPKYLFRKEGQNVTLSCEQNLNHDAMYWYRQDPGQGLRLIYYSQIVNDFQKGDIAEGYSVSREKKESFPLTVTSAQKNPTAFYLCASSYGVTYEQYFGPGTRLTVT.

This sequence joins TRBV5-4 and TRBJ2-1; the match to TRBD2 covers 15 bases. CDR1 is SGHNT and CDR2 is YYREEE in the germline V gene (reference sequence). This CDR3 is 18 amino acids long. J lost 5 bases, V lost 4 bases, and 10 bases had no gene match. The DNA of the CDR3 is TGTGCCAGCAGCCCACCCGGGACTAGCGGGAGGTTCCACAATGAGCAGTTCTTC. Protein: CASSPPGTSGRFHNEQFF.

J is TRBJ2-7 and V is TRBV7-8, with TRBD1 matching over 12 bases. CDR3 length equals 15 residues. The germline CDR1 and CDR2 sequences are SGHVS and FQNEAQ. The J segment lost 8 bases and the V segment lost 5 bases, leaving 10 bases of the junction unmatched. The DNA of the CDR3 is TGTGCCAGCAGCGCTACCGGGACAGGGGGCTTCAAGCAGTACTTC. This gives the protein CASSATGTGGFKQYF.

The chain uses TRBV2 and TRBJ1-2; 8 nucleotides align to TRBD1. The length of the CDR3 is 15 residues. The V gene end was trimmed by 10 bases and the J gene end by 0 bases; junction bases not matched to a gene: 10. Germline V gives CDR1 SNHLY, CDR2 FYNNEI. CDR3 coding DNA: TGTGCCACCCGGGACAGGATGCTAACTAACTATGGCTACACCTTC. It translates to CATRDRMLTNYGYTF.

The chain employs TRBV27 and TRBJ2-1; no clear D gene. The germline V gene encodes CDR1 MNHEY and CDR2 SMNVEV (reference sequence). This CDR3 has 14 amino acids. Between the trimmed V and J ends, which lost 5 bases and 8 bases, there was a span of 16 bases. CDR3 region: CASSRRRIADEQFF. In nucleotides, the CDR3 is TGTGCCAGCAGTCGGAGACGAATCGCCGATGAGCAGTTCTTC.

This clone occurred once. This sequence joins TRBV18 and TRBJ2-7, with D possibly TRBD2 on 6 matching bases. CDR1 is KGHSH and CDR2 is LQKENI in the germline V gene. The CDR3 loop spans 18 amino acids. V gave up 0 bases and J gave up 4 bases, with 22 bases separating them. Written as DNA, the CDR3 is TGTGCCAGCTCACCACCCCCTTTGAAAGGAGGGAATGAATACGAGCAGTACTTC. It specifies CASSPPPLKGGNEYEQYF.

The rearrangement uses TRBV29-1 and TRBJ1-5, with D unclear. The germline V and J ends were trimmed by 4 bases and 6 bases, with 13 bases remaining between them. The germline CDR1 and CDR2 sequences are SQVTM and ANQGSEA. CDR3 size: 13 residues. The CDR3 DNA reads TGCAGCGTTGGGCAAACGTCAGGTCAGCCCCAGCATTTT. Its translation: CSVGQTSGQPQHF.

The chain couples TRBV2 to TRBJ1-5, with D possibly being TRBD1 (6 bases). The CDR3 runs 15 residues. The V gene lost 5 bases and the J gene lost 4 bases, with 15 bases spanning the gap. Germline V lookup: CDR1 SNHLY, CDR2 FYNNEI. The CDR3: CASSPRGAINQPQHF. The CDR3, as DNA: TGTGCCAGCAGTCCCCGGGGGGCCATAAATCAGCCCCAGCATTTT. Full variable domain (outside the CDR3, taken from reference TRBV2 and TRBJ1-5): EPEVTQTPSHQVTQMGQEVILRCVPISNHLYFYWYRQILGQKVEFLVSFYNNEISEKSEIFDDQFSVERPDGSNFTLKIRSTKLEDSAMYFCASSPRGAINQPQHFGDGTRLSIL.

The table lists this clone with a count of one. The CDR3 reads CASSGTGGTNEKLFF. CDR3 coding DNA: TGTGCCAGCAGTGGGACAGGGGGGACTAATGAAAAACTGTTTTTT. This chain connects TRBV2 to TRBJ1-4; 10 bases map to TRBD1. V was pared by 4 bases and J by 2 bases, with 1 base of the junction left unmatched. Germline V gene sequence: CDR1 SNHLY, CDR2 FYNNEI. The length of the CDR3 is 15 residues.

The chain carries TRBV6-6 and TRBJ2-7; 9 bases are shared with TRBD2. CDR3 length: 15 residues. In germline, CDR1 is MNHNY, CDR2 SVGAGI (reference sequence). Trimming took 4 bases from V and 9 from J; bases not matched to a gene: 13. The CDR3 bases are TGTGCCAGCAGTTTCTGGCGGGAGGGCCCCCACGGGCAGTACTTC. Protein product: CASSFWREGPHGQYF.

The chain combines TRBV18 with TRBJ2-1, with TRBD1 as a possible D gene (5 bases). V gave up 6 bases and J gave up 10 bases, with 19 bases separating them. The CDR3 is made up of 14 amino acids. Germline values: CDR1 KGHSH, CDR2 LQKENI. The CDR3 coding sequence is TGTGCCAGCTCCCACAAAGACAGTGGCCAGGAGCAGTTCTTC. Its protein product is CASSHKDSGQEQFF. The full variable domain, its missing parts supplied by reference TRBV18 and TRBJ2-1, is NAGVMQNPRHLVRRRGQEARLRCSPMKGHSHVYWYRQLPEEGLKFMVYLQKENIIDESGMPKERFSAEFPKEGPSILRIQQVVRGDSAAYFCASSHKDSGQEQFFGPGTRLTVL.

The chain employs TRBV30 and TRBJ2-2; D unresolved. The CDR3 runs to 14 residues. CDR1 GTSNPN and CDR2 SVGIG come from the germline V gene (reference sequence). V lost 3 bases and J 1 base, leaving 9 bases between the germline ends. The CDR3 nucleotides are TGTGCCTGGAGATCCGGCGGGAACACCGGGGAGCTGTTTTTT. Protein sequence: CAWRSGGNTGELFF.

The DNA for the CDR3 is TGTGCCAGCAGTGATAGTAGCGGGGGGGATACCGGGGAGCTGTTTTTT. This encodes CASSDSSGGDTGELFF. V usage is TRBV2 and J usage is TRBJ2-2, with TRBD2 matching 11 bases. The ends lost 3 bases at V and 5 bases at J; junction bases unmatched: 5. Germline V gives CDR1 SNHLY, CDR2 FYNNEI. The CDR3 runs 16 residues. Full variable domain (remainder filled in from reference TRBV2 and TRBJ2-2): EPEVTQTPSHQVTQMGQEVILRCVPISNHLYFYWYRQILGQKVEFLVSFYNNEISEKSEIFDDQFSVERPDGSNFTLKIRSTKLEDSAMYFCASSDSSGGDTGELFFGEGSRLTVL.

The V and J genes are TRBV3-1 (or the pseudogene TRBV3-2) and TRBJ2-3, with 9 nucleotides matching TRBD2. CDR1 and CDR2 (germline): LGHDT, YNNKEL (reference sequence). The CDR3 has 13 amino acids. After removal of 5 bases from V and 7 bases from J, the junction contained 4 bases not matched to a gene. CDR3 residues: CASSNSGRNTQYF. The CDR3 DNA reads as TGTGCCAGCAGCAACAGCGGGAGGAATACGCAGTATTTT.

J is TRBJ1-1 and V is TRBV11-3, with D unresolved. CDR1 is SGHNT and CDR2 is YENEEA in the germline V gene. The ends were cut back, 3 bases at V and 1 base at J, with 6 bases in the middle. This CDR3 has 13 amino acids. CDR3 protein: CASSFPQNTEAFF. CDR3 coding DNA: TGTGCCAGCAGCTTTCCACAGAACACTGAAGCTTTCTTT.

CDR3 in amino acids: CASSGLNHLYQETQYF. The CDR3 DNA follows: TGTGCCAGCAGTGGGTTAAACCACTTGTACCAAGAGACCCAGTACTTC. This rearrangement joins TRBV2 to TRBJ2-5, with D uncertain. Trimming removed 4 bases at V and 0 bases at J, with 15 bases between. The CDR3 is 16 residues long. Germline CDR1 SNHLY, CDR2 FYNNEI. The whole variable domain, filled in from reference TRBV2 and TRBJ2-5, reads EPEVTQTPSHQVTQMGQEVILRCVPISNHLYFYWYRQILGQKVEFLVSFYNNEISEKSEIFDDQFSVERPDGSNFTLKIRSTKLEDSAMYFCASSGLNHLYQETQYFGPGTRLLVL.